These 27 T cell receptor beta chains share one sample of origin, sequenced in a study of OX40 agonist ivuxolimab in advanced cancers. TCRdb's table, derived via immunoSEQ multiplex PCR, lists solely in-frame clones and lacks some. This table has around 57,000 clones, 80% to 90% appearing once. The sample here was CD4+ or CD8+ T cells sorted from blood, taken in a trial of the OX40 agonist ivuxolimab. The receptors were sampled from an adult with an advanced solid tumor such as melanoma, head and neck, liver or kidney cancer.

The J gene is TRBJ1-1, the V gene TRBV9; D not resolved. The CDR3 is 15 residues long. The germline V gene has CDR1 SGDLS and CDR2 YYNGEE. V lost 0 bases and J lost 2, with 11 bases in between. The CDR3 loop is CASSVAAGYNTEAFF. In nucleotides, the CDR3 is TGTGCCAGCAGCGTAGCGGCGGGTTATAACACTGAAGCTTTCTTT. The entire variable domain, with the rest obtained from reference TRBV9 and TRBJ1-1, is as follows: DSGVTQTPKHLITATGQRVTLRCSPRSGDLSVYWYQQSLDQGLQFLIQYYNGEERAKGNILERFSAQQFPDLHSELNLSSLELGDSALYFCASSVAAGYNTEAFFGQGTRLTVV.

This chain links TRBV28 with TRBJ2-2, with D tentatively TRBD1 (7 bases). CDR1 and CDR2 (germline): MDHEN, SYDVKM. V lost 2 bases, J lost 6 bases, and 16 bases lay in between. The CDR3 spans 16 residues. The CDR3 reads CASSLPTGRSSGELFF. In DNA, the CDR3 is TGTGCCAGCAGTTTACCGACAGGGAGGTCTTCCGGGGAGCTGTTTTTT.

The chain uses TRBV9 and TRBJ2-3; 12 positions match TRBD1. This CDR3 contains 17 residues. Trimming took 3 bases from V and 6 from J; bases not matched to a gene: 11. Germline CDR1 reads SGDLS; CDR2 reads YYNGEE. The CDR3 is CASSEGPGTGGVDTQYF. CDR3 DNA sequence: TGTGCCAGCAGCGAGGGTCCCGGGACAGGGGGCGTGGATACGCAGTATTTT.

The chain has TRBV6-1 and TRBJ2-7; no clear D gene. Trimming pared 8 bases from V and 1 base from J, leaving 12 bases between. The V gene's germline CDR1 is MNHNS and CDR2 SASEGT. The CDR3 consists of 13 residues. Here the CDR3 reads CASDRVGSYEQYF. The DNA for the CDR3 is TGTGCCAGCGACCGAGTCGGGTCCTACGAGCAGTACTTC.

With regard to this clone: A read error may account for a junction end that differs from germline. This same CDR3 is encoded by further DNA sequences in the sample. CDR3 in DNA: TGCGCCAGCCAGAAGGAGGTTCACACGGAAGCTTTCTTT. This gives the protein CASQKEVHTEAFF. J is TRBJ1-1 and V is TRBV5-1; no definite D call. The germline gives CDR1 SGHRS, CDR2 YFSETQ. The CDR3 has 13 residues.

This chain connects TRBV10-3 to TRBJ2-3; 13 bases map to TRBD2. V shed 6 bases and J 3 bases; nucleotides not matched to a gene: 9. This CDR3 comprises 17 residues. CDR1 ENHRY and CDR2 SYGVKD come from the germline V gene. CDR3 nucleotide sequence: TGTGCCATCAGCCTTGGACTAGCGGGAGAATGGACAGATACGCAGTATTTT. It specifies CAISLGLAGEWTDTQYF.

The rearrangement joins TRBV18 to TRBJ1-1, with D perhaps TRBD1 (5 bases). V lost 3 bases, J lost 5 bases, and 16 bases lay in between. The germline V gene encodes CDR1 KGHSH and CDR2 LQKENI. This CDR3 comprises 15 residues. CDR3 protein: CASSPPAGAETEAFF. In DNA form, the CDR3 reads TGTGCCAGCTCACCTCCGGCTGGGGCAGAGACTGAAGCTTTCTTT.

In this sample, this clone turned up a few times. V usage is TRBV11-3 and J usage is TRBJ1-1; the D gene is possibly TRBD1 (6 bases). Germline V gives CDR1 SGHNT, CDR2 YENEEA. Trimming took off 5 bases at V and 1 base at J, with 14 bases between the two ends. The CDR3 contains 15 residues. In nucleotides, the CDR3 is TGTGCCAGCAGCCACCGTCAGGGGCGGAACACTGAAGCTTTCTTT. Its translation: CASSHRQGRNTEAFF.

The chain recombines TRBV9 with TRBJ2-7; D gene ambiguous. CDR1 is SGDLS, CDR2 YYNGEE, per germline. Between the trimmed V and J ends, which lost 0 bases and 2 bases, there was a span of 6 bases. This CDR3 spans 13 amino acids. The CDR3 sequence is CASSVGPAYEQYF. The CDR3 nucleotides read TGTGCCAGCAGCGTAGGACCCGCCTACGAGCAGTACTTC.

The rearrangement uses TRBV10-3 and TRBJ2-5; 8 bases map to TRBD1. The assigned J gene may be wrong: the sequence end matches TRBJ2-7 better. Germline V gene lookup returns CDR1 ENHRY and CDR2 SYGVKD. The CDR3 runs to 13 residues. CDR3 sequence reads: CAISGTGSYEQYF. In nucleotides, the CDR3 is TGTGCCATCAGTGGGACAGGGTCCTACGAGCAGTACTTC.

The chain links TRBV6-6 to TRBJ1-5, with no clear D. CDR3 size: 12 residues. Germline CDR1 is MNHNY and CDR2 is SVGAGI (reference sequence). V lost 7 bases to trimming and J lost 5 bases, with 9 bases between them. In DNA, the CDR3 is TGTGCCAGCACGGGCAGCGATCAGCCCCAGCATTTT. Translation gives CASTGSDQPQHF.

V is TRBV9 and J is TRBJ2-2; weak D call: TRBD2 (5 bases). Germline assignment: CDR1 SGDLS and CDR2 YYNGEE. The germline V and J ends were trimmed by 5 bases and 7 bases, with 9 bases remaining between them. The CDR3 is made up of 12 amino acids. In DNA form, the CDR3 reads TGTGCCAGCAGGGGAGCTCACGGGGAGCTGTTTTTT. Translation: CASRGAHGELFF.

The V gene is TRBV7-6, the J gene TRBJ1-5; perhaps TRBD1 as D (5 bases). V lost 2 bases and J 4 bases, leaving 21 bases between the germline ends. CDR3 size: 18 residues. Germline V lookup: CDR1 SGHVS, CDR2 FNYEAQ. In DNA form, the CDR3 reads TGTGCCAGCAGCTTAACTTCTCCAGGGTTTGATGGGAATCAGCCCCAGCATTTT. It codes for CASSLTSPGFDGNQPQHF.

The chain combines TRBV15 with TRBJ1-2; a weak D match, TRBD1 (5 bases). V lost 1 base and J lost 6, with 9 bases in between. The CDR3 loop spans 13 amino acids. Germline V gives CDR1 LNHNV, CDR2 YYDKDF (reference sequence). CDR3 DNA sequence: TGTGCCACCAGCAGAGGCAGGGTAGATGGCTACACCTTC. The encoded protein is CATSRGRVDGYTF.

CDR3 protein: CASRTTGGSREQYF. CDR3 nucleotides: TGTGCCAGTCGAACTACAGGGGGCTCGCGGGAGCAGTACTTC. This chain uses TRBV2 with TRBJ2-7; the match to TRBD1 covers 9 bases. CDR1 and CDR2 (germline): SNHLY, FYNNEI. The CDR3 loop spans 14 amino acids. The trim removed 9 bases at V and 7 bases at J, leaving 13 bases unmatched.

The chain joins TRBV6-1 to TRBJ2-1; 11 bases map to TRBD1. V was pared by 7 bases and J by 6 bases, with 8 bases of the junction left unmatched. CDR3 size: 15 residues. The germline V gene has CDR1 MNHNS and CDR2 SASEGT. Written as DNA, the CDR3 is TGTGCCAGCATGAGGGAGGGGACAGGGGGCAATGAGCAGTTCTTC. Protein sequence: CASMREGTGGNEQFF.

The CDR3 DNA follows: TGTGCCAGCAGTTTTAGGGGGCGCGTAGCTGAAGCTTTCTTT. Protein sequence: CASSFRGRVAEAFF. The V gene is TRBV27, the J gene TRBJ1-1, with TRBD1 matching over 7 bases. Germline loops: CDR1 MNHEY, CDR2 SMNVEV (reference sequence). This CDR3 is built from 14 residues. Losses at the gene ends were 3 bases for V and 6 bases for J; bases not matched to a gene: 7.

The V call is TRBV28, the J call TRBJ1-3; 10 bases match TRBD1. This CDR3 region has 18 residues. CDR1 is MDHEN, CDR2 SYDVKM, per germline. The junction had 10 bases not matched to a gene; V was cut back by 4 bases and J by 1 base. The CDR3 DNA follows: TGTGCCAGCAGTTCACCCGGACAGGGGGGGACTTCTGGAAACACCATATATTTT. Protein: CASSSPGQGGTSGNTIYF.

The gene calls are TRBV4-1 and TRBJ2-7, with unresolved D. Germline CDR1 is MGHRA and CDR2 is YSYEKL. The CDR3 totals 14 residues. V was clipped by 1 base and J by 7 bases, with 14 bases between them. The CDR3 nucleotides read TGCGCCAGCAGCCAAGTGTCGGCGGCGAGTGAGCAGTACTTC. Amino acids: CASSQVSAASEQYF.

The V call is TRBV9, the J call TRBJ2-7, with 10 bases fitting TRBD2. Germline V gene lookup returns CDR1 SGDLS and CDR2 YYNGEE. The CDR3 sequence is 15 residues long. V shed 0 bases and J 2 bases; nucleotides not matched to a gene: 2. CDR3 in amino acids: CASSVGLAGAYEQYF. The CDR3 DNA sequence: TGTGCCAGCAGCGTAGGGCTAGCGGGAGCCTACGAGCAGTACTTC.

The CDR3 protein is CASTVFGDRRSGVQHF. The CDR3 DNA sequence: TGCGCCAGCACCGTTTTTGGGGACAGAAGATCAGGAGTCCAGCATTTT. This chain connects TRBV5-1 to TRBJ1-5, with 7 positions matching TRBD1. The CDR3 extends over 16 amino acids. Germline V CDR1 and CDR2: SGHRS, YFSETQ. V lost 6 bases and J lost 12; bases outside the gene matches: 21.

To note about this clone: Other DNA sequences of this sample code for an identical CDR3. The chain joins TRBV6-5 to TRBJ2-6; D not certain. The CDR3 covers 13 residues. Trimming left V 6 bases short and J 0 bases short, with 3 bases between. Per the germline V gene, CDR1 is MNHEY and CDR2 is SVGAGI. The CDR3 sequence: CASRLSGANVLTF. Written as DNA, the CDR3 is TGTGCCAGCAGACTCTCTGGGGCCAACGTCCTGACTTTC.

This chain joins TRBV6-6 and TRBJ1-5; no clear D gene. The CDR3 runs to 12 residues. The V end was cut by 6 bases, the J end by 5 bases, with 8 bases between. Looked up from germline, CDR1 is MNHNY and CDR2 is SVGAGI (reference sequence). CDR3 bases: TGTGCCAGCAGAAAAAGGGATCAGCCCCAGCATTTT. Translation gives CASRKRDQPQHF.

The chain couples TRBV28 to TRBJ2-7; TRBD2 aligns across 7 bases. Germline loops: CDR1 MDHEN, CDR2 SYDVKM. The CDR3 runs 14 residues. Trimming at V came to 3 bases and at J to 4 bases, leaving 6 bases not matched to a gene. CDR3 sequence reads: CASSLSGMVYEQYF. For the CDR3, the DNA is TGTGCCAGCAGTTTGAGCGGGATGGTATACGAGCAGTACTTC.

The genes are TRBV18 and TRBJ2-7, with TRBD2 identical over 8 bases. CDR3 length equals 15 residues. From germline, CDR1 is KGHSH and CDR2 LQKENI. Unmatched junction bases numbered 11, after V lost 4 bases and J lost 6 bases. Written as DNA, the CDR3 is TGTGCCAGCTCACTACAAGCGGGAGAAGGCGGCGAGCAGTACTTC. As protein: CASSLQAGEGGEQYF. Using reference TRBV18 and TRBJ2-7 for the parts outside the CDR3, the full variable domain is NAGVMQNPRHLVRRRGQEARLRCSPMKGHSHVYWYRQLPEEGLKFMVYLQKENIIDESGMPKERFSAEFPKEGPSILRIQQVVRGDSAAYFCASSLQAGEGGEQYFGPGTRLTVT.

The CDR3 DNA is TGTGCCAGCAGCCGTTACAGGGGAGAGGAAAAACTGTTTTTT. It codes for CASSRYRGEEKLFF. The J gene is TRBJ1-4, the V gene TRBV7-9; TRBD1 matches 7 bases. CDR1 SEHNR and CDR2 FQNEAQ come from the germline V gene (reference sequence). V was pared by 5 bases and J by 8 bases, with 8 bases of the junction left unmatched. The CDR3 runs 14 residues.

This rearrangement joins TRBV19 to TRBJ2-2; unclear D gene. With 6 bases removed from V and 3 bases from J, the gap between germline ends came to 17 bases. The CDR3 runs to 16 residues. CDR1 LNHDA and CDR2 SQIVND come from the germline V gene (reference sequence). The CDR3 protein is CASREKLDRYTGELFF. Written as DNA, the CDR3 is TGTGCCAGTAGAGAGAAGTTGGACCGATACACCGGGGAGCTGTTTTTT.